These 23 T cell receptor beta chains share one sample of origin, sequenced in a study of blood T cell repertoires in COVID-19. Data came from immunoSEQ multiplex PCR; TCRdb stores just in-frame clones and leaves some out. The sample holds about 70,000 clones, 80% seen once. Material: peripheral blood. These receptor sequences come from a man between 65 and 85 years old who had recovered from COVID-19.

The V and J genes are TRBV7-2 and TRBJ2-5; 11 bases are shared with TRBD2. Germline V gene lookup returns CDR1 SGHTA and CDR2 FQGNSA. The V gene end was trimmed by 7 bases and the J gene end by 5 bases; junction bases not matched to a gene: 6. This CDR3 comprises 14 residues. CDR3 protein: CASTSSGRLETQYF. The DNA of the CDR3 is TGTGCCAGCACCTCTAGCGGGAGGTTGGAGACCCAGTACTTC.

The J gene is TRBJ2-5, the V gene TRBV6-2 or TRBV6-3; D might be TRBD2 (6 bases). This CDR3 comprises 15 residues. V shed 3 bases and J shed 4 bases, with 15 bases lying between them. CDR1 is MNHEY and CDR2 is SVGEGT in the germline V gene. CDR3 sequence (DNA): TGTGCCAGCAGTTATGATAATGCGGGAAGAGAGACCCAGTACTTC. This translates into CASSYDNAGRETQYF.

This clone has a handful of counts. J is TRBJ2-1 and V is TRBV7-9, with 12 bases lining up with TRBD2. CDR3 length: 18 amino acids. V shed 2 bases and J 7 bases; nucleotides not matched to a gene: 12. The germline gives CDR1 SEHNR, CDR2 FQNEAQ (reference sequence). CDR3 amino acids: CASSLNRLAGGLGNEQFF. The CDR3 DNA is TGTGCCAGCAGCTTAAATAGGCTAGCGGGAGGGCTTGGGAATGAGCAGTTCTTC.

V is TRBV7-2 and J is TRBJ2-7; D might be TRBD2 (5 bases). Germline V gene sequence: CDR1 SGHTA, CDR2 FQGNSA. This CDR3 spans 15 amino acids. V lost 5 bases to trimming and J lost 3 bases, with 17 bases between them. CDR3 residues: CASSEQWERSYEQYF. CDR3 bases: TGTGCCAGCAGCGAACAGTGGGAGAGAAGCTACGAGCAGTACTTC.

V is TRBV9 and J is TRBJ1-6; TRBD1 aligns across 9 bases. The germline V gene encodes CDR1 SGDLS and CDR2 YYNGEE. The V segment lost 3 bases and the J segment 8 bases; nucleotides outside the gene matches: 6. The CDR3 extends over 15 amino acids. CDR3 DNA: TGTGCCAGCAGCGAGTTCGGACAGGGGTATTCACCCCTCCACTTT. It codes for CASSEFGQGYSPLHF.

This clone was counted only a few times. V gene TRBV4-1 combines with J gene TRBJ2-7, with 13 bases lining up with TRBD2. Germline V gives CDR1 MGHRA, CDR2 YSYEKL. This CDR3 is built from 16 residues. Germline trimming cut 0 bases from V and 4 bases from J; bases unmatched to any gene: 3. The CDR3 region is CASSQDRTSGSYEQYF. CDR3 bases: TGCGCCAGCAGCCAAGATAGGACTAGCGGGAGTTACGAGCAGTACTTC.

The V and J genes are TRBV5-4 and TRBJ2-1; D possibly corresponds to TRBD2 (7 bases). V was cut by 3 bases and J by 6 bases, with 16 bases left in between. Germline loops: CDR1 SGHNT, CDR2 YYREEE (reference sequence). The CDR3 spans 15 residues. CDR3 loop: CASSSGGDSPNEQFF. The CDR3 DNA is TGTGCCAGCAGCTCGGGGGGCGACTCACCCAATGAGCAGTTCTTC.

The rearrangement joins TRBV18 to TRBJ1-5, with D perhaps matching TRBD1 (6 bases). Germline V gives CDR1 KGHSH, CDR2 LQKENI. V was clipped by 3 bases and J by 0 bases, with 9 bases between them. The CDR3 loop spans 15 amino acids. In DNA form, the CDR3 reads TGTGCCAGCTCACCGGACAGCAATAGCAATCAGCCCCAGCATTTT. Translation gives CASSPDSNSNQPQHF.

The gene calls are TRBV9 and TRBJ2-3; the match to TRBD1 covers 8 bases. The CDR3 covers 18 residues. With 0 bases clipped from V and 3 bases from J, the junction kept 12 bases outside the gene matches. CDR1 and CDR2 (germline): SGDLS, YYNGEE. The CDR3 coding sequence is TGTGCCAGCAGCGTAGCTACGGGGACAGGAGCAAGGACAGATACGCAGTATTTT. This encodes CASSVATGTGARTDTQYF.

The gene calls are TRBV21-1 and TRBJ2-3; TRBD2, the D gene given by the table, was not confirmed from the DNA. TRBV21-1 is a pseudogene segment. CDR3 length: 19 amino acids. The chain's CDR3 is CASSKGLGSCRRSTDTQYF. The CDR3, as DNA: TGTGCCAGCAGCAAAGGTCTTGGGAGCTGTAGACGTAGCACAGATACGCAGTATTTT.

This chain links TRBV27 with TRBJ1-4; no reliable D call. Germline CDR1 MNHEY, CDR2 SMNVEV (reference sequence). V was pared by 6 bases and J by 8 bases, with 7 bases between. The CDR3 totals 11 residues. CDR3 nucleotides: TGTGCCAGCAGGGGAGGCGAAAAACTGTTTTTT. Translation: CASRGGEKLFF. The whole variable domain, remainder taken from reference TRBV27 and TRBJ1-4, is EAQVTQNPRYLITVTGKKLTVTCSQNMNHEYMSWYRQDPGLGLRQIYYSMNVEVTDKGDVPEGYKVSRKEKRNFPLILESPSPNQTSLYFCASRGGEKLFFGSGTQLSVL.

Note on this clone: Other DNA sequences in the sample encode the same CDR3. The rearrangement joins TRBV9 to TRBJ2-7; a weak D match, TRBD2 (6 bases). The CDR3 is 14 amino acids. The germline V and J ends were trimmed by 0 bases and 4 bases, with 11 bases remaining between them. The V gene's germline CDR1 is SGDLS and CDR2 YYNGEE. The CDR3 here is CASSVGSGSYEQYF. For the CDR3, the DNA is TGTGCCAGCAGCGTAGGTAGCGGAAGTTACGAGCAGTACTTC.

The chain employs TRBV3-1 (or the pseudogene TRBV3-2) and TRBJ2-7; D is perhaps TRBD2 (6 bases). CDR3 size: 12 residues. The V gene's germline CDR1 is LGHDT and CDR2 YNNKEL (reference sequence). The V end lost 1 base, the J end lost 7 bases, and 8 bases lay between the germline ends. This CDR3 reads CASSQGGREQYF. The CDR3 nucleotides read TGTGCCAGCAGCCAAGGGGGGAGGGAGCAGTACTTC.

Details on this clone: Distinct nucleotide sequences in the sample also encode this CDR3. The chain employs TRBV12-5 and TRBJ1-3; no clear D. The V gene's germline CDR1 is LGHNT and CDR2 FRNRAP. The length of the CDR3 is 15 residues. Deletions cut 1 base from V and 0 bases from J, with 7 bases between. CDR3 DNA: TGTGCTAGTGGTTTGGGAGGCAGCTCTGGAAACACCATATATTTT. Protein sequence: CASGLGGSSGNTIYF.

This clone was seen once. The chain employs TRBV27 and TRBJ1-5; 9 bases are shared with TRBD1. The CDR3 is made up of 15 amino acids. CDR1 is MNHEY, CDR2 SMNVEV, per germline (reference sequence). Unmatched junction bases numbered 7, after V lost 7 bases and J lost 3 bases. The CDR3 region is CASTKTGGDNQPQHF. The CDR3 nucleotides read TGTGCCAGCACCAAGACAGGGGGGGACAATCAGCCCCAGCATTTT.

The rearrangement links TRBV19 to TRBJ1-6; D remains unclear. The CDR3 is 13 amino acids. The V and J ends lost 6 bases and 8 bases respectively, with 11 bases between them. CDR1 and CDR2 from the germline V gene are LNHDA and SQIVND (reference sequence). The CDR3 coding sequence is TGTGCCAGTAGCGTGGGTCAGGATTCACCCCTCCACTTT. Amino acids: CASSVGQDSPLHF.

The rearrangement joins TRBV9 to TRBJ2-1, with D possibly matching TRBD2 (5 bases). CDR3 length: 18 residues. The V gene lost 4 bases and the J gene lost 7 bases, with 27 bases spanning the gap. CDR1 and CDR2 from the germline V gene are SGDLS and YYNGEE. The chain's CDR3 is CASSPEGRGGGNRNEQFF. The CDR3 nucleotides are TGTGCCAGCAGCCCCGAGGGCCGGGGTGGAGGCAATCGAAATGAGCAGTTCTTC.

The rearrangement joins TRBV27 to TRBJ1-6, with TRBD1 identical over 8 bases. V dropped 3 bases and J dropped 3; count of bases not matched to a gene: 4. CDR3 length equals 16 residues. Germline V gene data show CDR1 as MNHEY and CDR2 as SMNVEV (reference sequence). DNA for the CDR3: TGTGCCAGCAGTTTTCAGGGGGCGGACTATAATTCACCCCTCCACTTT. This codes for CASSFQGADYNSPLHF.

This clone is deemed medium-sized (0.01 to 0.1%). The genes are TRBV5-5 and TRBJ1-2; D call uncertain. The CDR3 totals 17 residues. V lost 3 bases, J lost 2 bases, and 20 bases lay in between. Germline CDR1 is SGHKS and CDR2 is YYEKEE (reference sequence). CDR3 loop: CASSYRTAAVANYGYTF. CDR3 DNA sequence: TGTGCCAGCAGCTACCGGACCGCGGCGGTAGCGAACTATGGCTACACCTTC.

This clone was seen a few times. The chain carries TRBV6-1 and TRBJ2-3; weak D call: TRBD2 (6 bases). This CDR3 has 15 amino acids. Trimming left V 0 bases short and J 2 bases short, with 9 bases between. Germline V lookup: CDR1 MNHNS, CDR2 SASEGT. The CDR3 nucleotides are TGTGCCAGCAGTGAAGCTGCGGGAAACACAGATACGCAGTATTTT. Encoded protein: CASSEAAGNTDTQYF.

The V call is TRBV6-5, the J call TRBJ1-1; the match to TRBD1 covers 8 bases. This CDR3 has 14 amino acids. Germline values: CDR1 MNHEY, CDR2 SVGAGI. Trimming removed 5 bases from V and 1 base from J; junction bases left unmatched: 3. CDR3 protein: CASSTGGPNTEAFF. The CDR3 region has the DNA TGTGCCAGCAGTACAGGGGGGCCGAACACTGAAGCTTTCTTT.

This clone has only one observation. CDR3 sequence reads: CASLRITGGRYEQYF. The CDR3 nucleotides are TGTGCCAGCCTCCGTATAACAGGGGGACGCTACGAGCAGTACTTC. V is TRBV2 and J is TRBJ2-7; TRBD1 aligns across 8 bases. V shed 8 bases and J 3 bases; nucleotides not matched to a gene: 12. The CDR3 has 15 residues. Per germline, CDR1 SNHLY and CDR2 FYNNEI.

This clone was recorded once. In DNA, the CDR3 is TGCAGCGTTGAGGCAACTTTACCAGGGGTCGGCTCCTACAATGAGCAGTTCTTC. Translated: CSVEATLPGVGSYNEQFF. The genes are TRBV29-1 and TRBJ2-1; tentatively, D is TRBD1 (6 bases). The V gene lost 3 bases and the J gene lost 0 bases, with 21 bases spanning the gap. The CDR3 length is 18 residues. The germline CDR1 and CDR2 sequences are SQVTM and ANQGSEA.